This TCR beta chain was sequenced during a study of blood T cell repertoires in COVID-19. Looking at the study overall: Some COVID-19 samples were acute and others convalescent; all came from the United States, Italy and Spain.

With 1 base removed from V and 5 bases from J, the gap between germline ends came to 15 bases. The CDR3 length is 16 residues. The germline V gene has CDR1 SEHNR and CDR2 FQNEAQ (reference sequence). The assay was immunoSEQ multiplex PCR, and TCRdb's table has in-frame clones only and misses some. The sample has 180,000 or so clones, around 87% seen once. The sequencing sample was made of peripheral blood. The V and J genes are TRBV7-9 and TRBJ1-5, with a weak D call TRBD1 (5 bases). The sequence came from a man aged 18 to 35 with acute or convalescent COVID-19. CDR3 in DNA: TGTGCCAGCAGCTTAGATGGGGGGAACATAGATCAGCCCCAGCATTTT. Translated, it gives CASSLDGGNIDQPQHF.